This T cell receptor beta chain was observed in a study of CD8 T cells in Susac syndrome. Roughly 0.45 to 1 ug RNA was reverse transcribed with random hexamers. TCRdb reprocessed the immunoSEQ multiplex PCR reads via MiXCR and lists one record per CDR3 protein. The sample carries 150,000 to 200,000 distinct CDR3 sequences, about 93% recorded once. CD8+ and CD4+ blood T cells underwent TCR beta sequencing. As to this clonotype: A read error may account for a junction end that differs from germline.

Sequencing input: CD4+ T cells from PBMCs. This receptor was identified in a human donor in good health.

This chain's CDR3 is CASRQEQGRNTEAFF. The CDR3 DNA is TGTGCCAGCAGGCAAGAACAGGGACGGAACACTGAAGCTTTCTTT. The rearrangement joins TRBV4-2 to TRBJ1-1, with a possible D match to TRBD1 (6 bases). The CDR3 consists of 15 residues. CDR1 is LGHNA, CDR2 YNFKEQ, per germline.